This record covers a single TCR beta chain. This sample is drawn from a study of cytomegalovirus exposure and HLA in healthy donors. Background on the study: Drawn from HLA-typed donors, 65 million to 100 million unique TCRs were held in an early data release.

From germline, CDR1 is SGHTS and CDR2 YDEGEE. The CDR3 is 15 residues long. With 0 bases removed from V and 4 bases from J, the gap between germline ends came to 13 bases. Primers: 60 Vbeta forward and 13 Jbeta reverse. The table came from immunoSEQ multiplex PCR; TCRdb's copy has only in-frame clones and leaves some out. The sample records roughly 100,000 clones, approximately 9% being singletons. The V call is TRBV5-8, the J call TRBJ2-5; perhaps TRBD2 as D (6 bases). This sequence was found in a man aged 45 to 65 in good health and CMV-seropositive. The sample was PBMCs. The CDR3 here is CASSLENGSGETQYF. For the CDR3, the DNA is TGTGCCAGCAGCTTGGAAAACGGGAGTGGAGAGACCCAGTACTTC.